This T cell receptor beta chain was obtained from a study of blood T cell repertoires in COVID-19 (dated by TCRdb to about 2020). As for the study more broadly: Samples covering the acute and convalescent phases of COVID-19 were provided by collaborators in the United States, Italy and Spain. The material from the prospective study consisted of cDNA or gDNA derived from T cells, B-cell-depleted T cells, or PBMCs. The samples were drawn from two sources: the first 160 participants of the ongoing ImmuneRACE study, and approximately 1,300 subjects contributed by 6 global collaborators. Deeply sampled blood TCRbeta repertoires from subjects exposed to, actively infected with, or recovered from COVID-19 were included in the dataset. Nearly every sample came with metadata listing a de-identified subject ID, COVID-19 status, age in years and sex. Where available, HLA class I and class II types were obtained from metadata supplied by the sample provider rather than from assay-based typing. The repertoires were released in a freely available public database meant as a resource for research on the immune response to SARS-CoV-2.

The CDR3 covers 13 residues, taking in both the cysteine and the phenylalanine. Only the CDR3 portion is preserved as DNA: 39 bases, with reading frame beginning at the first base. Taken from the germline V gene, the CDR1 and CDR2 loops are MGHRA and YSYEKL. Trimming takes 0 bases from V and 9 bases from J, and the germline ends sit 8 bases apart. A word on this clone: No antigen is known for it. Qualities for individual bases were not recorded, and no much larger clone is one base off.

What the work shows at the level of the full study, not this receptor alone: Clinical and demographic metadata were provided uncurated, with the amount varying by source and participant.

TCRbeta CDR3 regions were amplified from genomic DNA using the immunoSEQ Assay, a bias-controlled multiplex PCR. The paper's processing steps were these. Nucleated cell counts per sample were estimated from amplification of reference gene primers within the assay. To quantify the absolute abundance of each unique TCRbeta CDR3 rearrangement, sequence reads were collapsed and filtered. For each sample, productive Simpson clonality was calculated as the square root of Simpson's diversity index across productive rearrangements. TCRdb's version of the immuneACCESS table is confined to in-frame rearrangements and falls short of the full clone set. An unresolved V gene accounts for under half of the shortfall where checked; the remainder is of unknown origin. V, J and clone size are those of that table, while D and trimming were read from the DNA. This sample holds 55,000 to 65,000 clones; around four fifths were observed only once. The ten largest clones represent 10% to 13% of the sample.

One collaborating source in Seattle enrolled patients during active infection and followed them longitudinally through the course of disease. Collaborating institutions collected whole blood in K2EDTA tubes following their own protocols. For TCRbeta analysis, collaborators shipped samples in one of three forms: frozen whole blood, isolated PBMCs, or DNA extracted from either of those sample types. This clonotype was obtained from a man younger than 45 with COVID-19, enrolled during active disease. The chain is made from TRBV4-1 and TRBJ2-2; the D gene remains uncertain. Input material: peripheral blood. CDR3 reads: CASSQDGRRELFF. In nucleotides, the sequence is TGCGCCAGCAGCCAAGACGGTCGCCGGGAGCTGTTTTTT.